The 8 T cell receptor beta chains reported below all come from one sample, sequenced in a study of blood T cells in healthy people across ages. Next came a second PCR, run for roughly 7 to 12 cycles, which used a sample-barcoded 5' primer along with a J-beta primer mix. TCRdb independently ran MiXCR on the 5' RACE reads; one entry per CDR3 protein. The repertoire holds about 1 million distinct CDR3 sequences, around 45% seen once, with approximately 19% in the top ten. The specimen was blood. The receptors originated from a woman aged 55-69 years in good health.

V gene TRBV20-1 combines with J gene TRBJ1-5, with 7 bases fitting TRBD1. The CDR3 extends over 14 amino acids. CDR1 is DFQATT, CDR2 SNEGSKA, per germline (reference sequence). J gave up 3 bases and V 3 bases, and 5 bases lay outside the gene matches. The chain's CDR3 is CSARPGQANQPQHF. The CDR3 region has the DNA TGCAGTGCTAGGCCCGGACAGGCCAATCAGCCCCAGCATTTT.

V gene TRBV6-5 combines with J gene TRBJ2-7; TRBD2 is a possible D gene (6 bases). The V end lost 0 bases, the J end lost 3 bases, and 15 bases lay between the germline ends. Germline V CDR1 and CDR2: MNHEY, SVGAGI. The CDR3 loop spans 16 amino acids. The DNA of the CDR3 is TGTGCCAGCAGTTACTCCCCCGGGACTGGGAACTACGAGCAGTACTTC. It is translated as CASSYSPGTGNYEQYF.

The chain carries TRBV11-2 and TRBJ1-6; D gene uncertain. Germline assignment: CDR1 SGHAT and CDR2 FQNNGV. Trimming left V 1 base short and J 7 bases short, with 14 bases between. The CDR3 consists of 16 residues. The CDR3 bases are TGTGCCAGCAGCTTAGGTCAACCGACTATGAATTCACCCCTCCACTTT. As protein: CASSLGQPTMNSPLHF.

This clonotype was observed at least ten times. V and J are TRBV7-6 and TRBJ2-1, with 10 bases lining up with TRBD2. This CDR3 has 20 amino acids. The V gene's germline CDR1 is SGHVS and CDR2 FNYEAQ. V lost 1 base, J lost 7 bases, and 19 bases stayed unmatched. The CDR3 DNA is TGTGCCAGCAGCTTAGTGGTCCTCTCTAGCGGGAGCGTTGGTGGAAATGAGCAGTTCTTC. Translating it yields CASSLVVLSSGSVGGNEQFF.

The chain employs TRBV29-1 and TRBJ2-5; no firm D call. The length of the CDR3 is 11 residues. The V gene's germline CDR1 is SQVTM and CDR2 ANQGSEA. V lost 0 bases and J 11 bases, leaving 10 bases between the germline ends. CDR3 amino acids: CSVEDLGKQYF. Here the CDR3 DNA reads TGCAGCGTTGAAGATTTGGGAAAGCAGTACTTC.

The gene calls are TRBV20-1 and TRBJ2-7; TRBD2 matches at 10 bases. Germline V lookup: CDR1 DFQATT, CDR2 SNEGSKA (reference sequence). This CDR3 spans 14 amino acids. The V gene end was trimmed by 6 bases and the J gene end by 5 bases; junction bases not matched to a gene: 10. The CDR3 sequence: CSATDPGTSDEQYF. The CDR3 DNA sequence: TGCAGTGCGACGGATCCGGGGACTAGCGACGAGCAGTACTTC.

This sequence joins TRBV6-5 and TRBJ2-5, with 12 bases matching TRBD2. The CDR3 is made up of 13 amino acids. J gave up 9 bases and V 6 bases, and 5 bases lay outside the gene matches. Germline V lookup: CDR1 MNHEY, CDR2 SVGAGI. Here the CDR3 DNA reads TGTGCCAGCAGACTAGCGGGAGGACAGGCCCAGTACTTC. It is translated as CASRLAGGQAQYF.

The chain carries TRBV4-2 and TRBJ1-3, with a weak D call TRBD1 (5 bases). The CDR3 contains 18 residues. Germline assignment: CDR1 LGHNA and CDR2 YNFKEQ. The V end lost 4 bases, the J end lost 0 bases, and 19 bases lay between the germline ends. The CDR3 DNA follows: TGTGCCAGCAGCCTCCGTCGACCCGGGACGGACTCTGGAAACACCATATATTTT. Its protein product is CASSLRRPGTDSGNTIYF.